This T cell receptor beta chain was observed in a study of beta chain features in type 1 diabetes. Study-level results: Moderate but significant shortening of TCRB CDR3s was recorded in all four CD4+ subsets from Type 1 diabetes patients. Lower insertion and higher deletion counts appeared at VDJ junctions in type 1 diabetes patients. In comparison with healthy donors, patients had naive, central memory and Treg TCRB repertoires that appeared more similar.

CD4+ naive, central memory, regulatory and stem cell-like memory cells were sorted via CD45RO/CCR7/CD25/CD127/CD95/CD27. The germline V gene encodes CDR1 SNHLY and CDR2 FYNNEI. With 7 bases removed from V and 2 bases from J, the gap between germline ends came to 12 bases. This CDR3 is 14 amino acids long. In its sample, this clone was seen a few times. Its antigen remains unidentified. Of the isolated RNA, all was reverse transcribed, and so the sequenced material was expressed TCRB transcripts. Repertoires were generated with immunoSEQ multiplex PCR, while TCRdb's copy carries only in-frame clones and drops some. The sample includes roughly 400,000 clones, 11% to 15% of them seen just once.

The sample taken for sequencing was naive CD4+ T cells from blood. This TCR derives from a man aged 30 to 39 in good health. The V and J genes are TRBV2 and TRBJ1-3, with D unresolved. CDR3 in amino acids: CASTKEVAGNTIYF. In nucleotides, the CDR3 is TGTGCCAGCACCAAAGAGGTGGCTGGAAACACCATATATTTT.